This entry features one TCR beta chain sequence. The entry originates in a study of cytomegalovirus exposure and HLA in healthy donors. The PCR used 60 Vbeta and 13 Jbeta primers. Sequencing used immunoSEQ multiplex PCR; TCRdb keeps in-frame clones, though not all of them. The table includes about 150,000 clones, approximately 90% detected once. The sequencing input was PBMCs. The origin of this receptor is a woman in her 30s in good health and CMV-seronegative.

The CDR3 bases are TGCGCCAGCAGCCAAGGGAGCCGGGACAAGACCTACGAGCAGTACTTC. It translates to CASSQGSRDKTYEQYF. The chain uses TRBV4-1 and TRBJ2-7; tentative D call: TRBD1 (6 bases). This CDR3 region has 16 residues. The germline gives CDR1 MGHRA, CDR2 YSYEKL. V gave up 1 base and J gave up 2 bases, with 15 bases separating them.